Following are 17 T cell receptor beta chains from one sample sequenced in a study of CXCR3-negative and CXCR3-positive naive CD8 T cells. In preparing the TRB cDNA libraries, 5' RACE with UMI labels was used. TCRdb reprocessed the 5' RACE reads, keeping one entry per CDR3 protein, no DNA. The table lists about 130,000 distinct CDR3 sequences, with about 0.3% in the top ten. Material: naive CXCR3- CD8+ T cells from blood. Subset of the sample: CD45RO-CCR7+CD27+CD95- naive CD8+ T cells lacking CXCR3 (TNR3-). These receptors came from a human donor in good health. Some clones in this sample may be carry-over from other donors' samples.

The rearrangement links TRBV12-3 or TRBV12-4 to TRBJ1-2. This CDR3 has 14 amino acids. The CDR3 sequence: CASSSPGTNYGYTF.

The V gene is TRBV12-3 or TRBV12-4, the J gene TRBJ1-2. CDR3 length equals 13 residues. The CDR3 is CASSMTTSYGYTF.

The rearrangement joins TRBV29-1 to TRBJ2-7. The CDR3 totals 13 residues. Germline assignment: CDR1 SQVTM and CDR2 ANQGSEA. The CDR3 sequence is CSVLPDPSYEQYF.

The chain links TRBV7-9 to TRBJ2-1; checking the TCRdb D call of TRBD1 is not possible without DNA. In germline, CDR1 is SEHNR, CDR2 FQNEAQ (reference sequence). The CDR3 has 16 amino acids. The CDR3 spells CASSTTGTGRPDEQFF.

The CDR3: CASSPGQPPYEQYF. The chain links TRBV7-6 to TRBJ2-7; no DNA is available, so the TRBD1 call from TCRdb remains unchecked. The germline gives CDR1 SGHVS, CDR2 FNYEAQ. This CDR3 is 14 amino acids long.

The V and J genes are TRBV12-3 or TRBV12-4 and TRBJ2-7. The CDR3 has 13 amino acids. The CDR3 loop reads CASRFDSSYEQYF.

The CDR3 loop reads CASSTGGGHTDTQYF. The rearrangement links TRBV9 to TRBJ2-3; no DNA is available, so the TRBD1 call from TCRdb remains unchecked. Per germline, CDR1 SGDLS and CDR2 YYNGEE. This CDR3 is 15 amino acids long.

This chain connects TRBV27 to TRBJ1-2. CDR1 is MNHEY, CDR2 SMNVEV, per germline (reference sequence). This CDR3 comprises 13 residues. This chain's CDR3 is CASSSGLDYGYTF.

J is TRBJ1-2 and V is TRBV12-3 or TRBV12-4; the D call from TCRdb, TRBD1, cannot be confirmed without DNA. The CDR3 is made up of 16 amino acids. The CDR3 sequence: CASSLRGALFDYGYTF.

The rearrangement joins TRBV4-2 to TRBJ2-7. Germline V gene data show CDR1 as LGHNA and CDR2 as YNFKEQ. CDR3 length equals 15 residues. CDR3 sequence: CASSQVLGLSYEQYF.

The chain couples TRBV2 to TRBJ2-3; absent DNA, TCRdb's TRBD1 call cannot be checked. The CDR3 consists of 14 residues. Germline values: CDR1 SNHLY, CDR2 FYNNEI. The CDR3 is CASSDGPGADTQYF.

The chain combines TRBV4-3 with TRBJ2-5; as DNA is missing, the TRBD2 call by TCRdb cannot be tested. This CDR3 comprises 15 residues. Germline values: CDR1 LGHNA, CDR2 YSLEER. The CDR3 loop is CASSQDPGREETQYF.

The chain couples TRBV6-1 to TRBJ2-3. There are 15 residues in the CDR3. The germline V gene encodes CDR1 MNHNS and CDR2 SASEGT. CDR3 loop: CASSEDSAITDTQYF.

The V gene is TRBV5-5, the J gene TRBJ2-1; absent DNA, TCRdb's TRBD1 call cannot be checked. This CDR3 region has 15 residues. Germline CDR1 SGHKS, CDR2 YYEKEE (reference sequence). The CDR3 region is CASSFRGVSYNEQFF.

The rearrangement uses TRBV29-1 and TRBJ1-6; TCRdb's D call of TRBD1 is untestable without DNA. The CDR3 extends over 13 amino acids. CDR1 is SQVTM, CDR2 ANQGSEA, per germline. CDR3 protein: CSVRTGDNSPLHF.

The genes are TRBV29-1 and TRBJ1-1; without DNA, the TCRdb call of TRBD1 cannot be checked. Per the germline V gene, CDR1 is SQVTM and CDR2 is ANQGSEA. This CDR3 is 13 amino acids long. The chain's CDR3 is CSAFGGASTEAFF.

CDR3 in amino acids: CASSSLPDRVQETQYF. This chain uses TRBV12-3 or TRBV12-4 with TRBJ2-5; without DNA, the TCRdb call of TRBD1 cannot be checked. The CDR3 has 16 amino acids.